This entry lists 19 T cell receptor beta chains sequenced from one sample in a study of T-cell reconstitution after alpha-beta-depleted transplantation in children (dated by TCRdb to the mid-2010s). Libraries were constructed by PCR. The sequencing machine was an Illumina HiSeq 2500. TCR libraries were prepared with molecular barcoding, using unique molecular identifiers to normalize TCRbeta repertoire quantification. The public reads were run again by TCRdb, first through fastp at Q25 and then through MiXCR, and only productive beta chains were kept. CDR3 protein sequences are deduplicated, and each keeps its most common genes and DNA. This sample has more than 100,000 distinct CDR3 sequences in its table, and more than 20% of those were observed once. About 10% of the sample is in the top ten clones. What the treatment or condition label conveys for this sample: allogeneic hematopoietic cell transplantation with graft depleted of TCRalphabeta T cells and CD19 B cells.

The sequencing here drew on PBMCs, mostly from graft donor cells, taken 180 days after TCRalphabeta/CD19-depleted stem cell transplant. The receptors stem from a male patient between 2 and 15 years old who had a stem cell transplant for chronic granulomatous disease, so the T cells may come from the graft donor.

This chain links TRBV7-6 with TRBJ2-1; D is ambiguous. CDR1 SGHVS and CDR2 FNYEAQ come from the germline V gene. This CDR3 is 15 amino acids long. V gave up 4 bases and J gave up 0 bases, with 10 bases separating them. Here the CDR3 DNA reads TGTGCCAGCAGCTCGGAGTTAAGCTCCTACAATGAGCAGTTCTTC. Its protein product is CASSSELSSYNEQFF.

Many counts were recorded for this clonotype. The gene calls are TRBV7-2 and TRBJ2-1; a weak D match, TRBD1 (5 bases). The CDR3 sequence is 14 residues long. Deletions cut 3 bases from V and 3 bases from J, with 9 bases between. CDR1 and CDR2 from the germline V gene are SGHTA and FQGNSA. In nucleotides, the CDR3 is TGTGCCAGCAGCTTTTCGACAGTCTACAATGAGCAGTTCTTC. Amino acid sequence: CASSFSTVYNEQFF. Variable domain in full (rest from reference TRBV7-2 and TRBJ2-1): GAGVSQSPSNKVTEKGKDVELRCDPISGHTALYWYRQSLGQGLEFLIYFQGNSAPDKSGLPSDRFSAERTGGSVSTLTIQRTQQEDSAVYLCASSFSTVYNEQFFGPGTRLTVL.

This chain links TRBV15 with TRBJ2-1, with 7 bases identical to TRBD1. Germline V CDR1 and CDR2: LNHNV, YYDKDF (reference sequence). This CDR3 comprises 15 residues. V was pared by 1 base and J by 3 bases, with 3 bases of the junction left unmatched. CDR3 sequence: CATSRGWDSYNEQFF. In nucleotides, the CDR3 is TGTGCCACCAGCAGAGGATGGGACAGCTACAATGAGCAGTTCTTC.

This clonotype was detected ten times or more. The chain combines TRBV5-1 with TRBJ2-2; 8 bases are a match to TRBD1. Losses at the gene ends were 4 bases for V and 4 bases for J; bases not matched to a gene: 6. The length of the CDR3 is 15 residues. Germline V CDR1 and CDR2: SGHRS, YFSETQ. CDR3 residues: CASSQTGAPTGELFF. The DNA of the CDR3 is TGCGCCAGCAGCCAGACAGGGGCCCCCACCGGGGAGCTGTTTTTT.

At least ten counts were recorded for this clonotype. V is TRBV20-1 and J is TRBJ2-1, with 9 nucleotides matching TRBD2. This CDR3 is 16 amino acids long. After removal of 5 bases from V and 1 base from J, the junction contained 9 bases not matched to a gene. Germline V gene data show CDR1 as DFQATT and CDR2 as SNEGSKA (reference sequence). The CDR3 sequence: CSAQGSSGGSYNEQFF. CDR3 DNA: TGCAGTGCTCAGGGGAGCAGCGGGGGGTCCTACAATGAGCAGTTCTTC.

This clonotype was found many times. This sequence joins TRBV19 and TRBJ2-4, with a weak D call TRBD1 (6 bases). The CDR3 runs 14 residues. The germline CDR1 and CDR2 sequences are LNHDA and SQIVND (reference sequence). Deletions cut 9 bases from V and 0 bases from J, with 12 bases between. CDR3 coding DNA: TGTGCCAGCCGAGTCAGGGGAGCCAAAAACATTCAGTACTTC. Amino acid sequence: CASRVRGAKNIQYF.

By frequency in the sample, this clonotype is medium-sized. V is TRBV12-3 or TRBV12-4 and J is TRBJ2-6; D gene ambiguous. V was shortened by 7 bases and J by 4 bases, with 2 bases between the two germline ends. The CDR3 sequence is 11 residues long. CDR3 amino acids: CASTGANVLTF. CDR3 nucleotide sequence: TGTGCCAGCACGGGGGCCAACGTCCTGACTTTC.

There are a few counts of this clonotype. This chain uses TRBV15 with TRBJ2-7; D possibly corresponds to TRBD2 (5 bases). CDR1 and CDR2 (germline): LNHNV, YYDKDF (reference sequence). This CDR3 has 15 residues. With 0 bases removed from V and 2 bases from J, the gap between germline ends came to 11 bases. In DNA form, the CDR3 reads TGTGCCACCAGCAGAGATTGGGCCGGGACCTACGAGCAGTACTTC. This translates into CATSRDWAGTYEQYF.

The chain combines TRBV6-1 with TRBJ2-1, with TRBD2 matching over 15 bases. This CDR3 has 16 residues. V dropped 7 bases and J dropped 5; count of bases not matched to a gene: 6. Per the germline V gene, CDR1 is MNHNS and CDR2 is SASEGT. CDR3 loop: CASKGLAGGGHNEQFF. The DNA of the CDR3 is TGTGCCAGCAAAGGACTAGCGGGAGGGGGACACAATGAGCAGTTCTTC.

The chain uses TRBV6-1 and TRBJ1-5; tentatively, D is TRBD1 (5 bases). V lost 7 bases to trimming and J lost 3 bases, with 16 bases between them. The germline V gene encodes CDR1 MNHNS and CDR2 SASEGT. There are 15 residues in the CDR3. The CDR3 loop reads CASKPGRLINQPQHF. The DNA for the CDR3 is TGTGCCAGCAAACCGGGACGGCTAATCAATCAGCCCCAGCATTTT.

This clonotype has only a few counts. The chain links TRBV12-3 or TRBV12-4 to TRBJ1-2; TRBD1 is a possible D gene (6 bases). The CDR3 loop spans 14 amino acids. The V end was cut by 3 bases, the J end by 3 bases, with 11 bases between. The CDR3 spells CASSFTGKDYGYTF. The DNA for the CDR3 is TGTGCCAGCAGTTTTACAGGGAAAGACTATGGCTACACCTTC.

The chain is built from TRBV10-3 and TRBJ2-1; a weak D match, TRBD2 (5 bases). The germline CDR1 and CDR2 sequences are ENHRY and SYGVKD. There are 15 residues in the CDR3. Trimming took 2 bases from V and 4 from J, leaving 12 bases between them. The CDR3 spells CAISERDQAYNEQFF. The CDR3 DNA sequence: TGTGCCATCAGTGAGCGGGATCAGGCTTACAATGAGCAGTTCTTC.

The genes are TRBV9 and TRBJ2-6; D is undetermined. Germline loops: CDR1 SGDLS, CDR2 YYNGEE. The CDR3 loop spans 15 amino acids. The V gene lost 7 bases and the J gene lost 1 base, with 12 bases spanning the gap. CDR3 in DNA: TGTGCCAGCGGAGTTATGGCGTCTGGGGCCAACGTCCTGACTTTC. Translating gives CASGVMASGANVLTF.

The chain carries TRBV6-2 or TRBV6-3 and TRBJ2-7, with TRBD2 as a possible D gene (5 bases). CDR1 and CDR2 (germline): MNHEY, SVGEGT. This CDR3 contains 11 residues. The CDR3 DNA reads TGTGCTACTTCGATGGGAGTCGAGCAGTACTTC. Its protein product is CATSMGVEQYF.

The sample holds a few counts of this clonotype. This chain connects TRBV7-2 to TRBJ1-3; D remains ambiguous. Germline-derived CDR1 and CDR2 are SGHTA and FQGNSA. The CDR3 sequence is 13 residues long. V was pared by 1 base and J by 9 bases, with 10 bases between. The CDR3 is CASSLVTFGTIYF. The CDR3 DNA reads as TGTGCCAGCAGCTTAGTAACGTTCGGCACCATATATTTT.

The rearrangement joins TRBV20-1 to TRBJ2-2, with a weak D call TRBD2 (5 bases). The V gene lost 3 bases and the J gene lost 5 bases, with 13 bases spanning the gap. The germline V gene has CDR1 DFQATT and CDR2 SNEGSKA (reference sequence). The CDR3 covers 14 residues. CDR3 sequence (DNA): TGCAGTGCTAGTCGGGAAGGCGGAACCGGGGAGCTGTTTTTT. It codes for CSASREGGTGELFF.

This clonotype turned up a few times. An end of the junction does not agree with germline; a read error may underlie this. The V and J genes are TRBV6-2 or TRBV6-3 and TRBJ2-1, with 7 bases lining up with TRBD2. In germline, CDR1 is MNHEY, CDR2 SVGEGT. This CDR3 has 13 residues. The CDR3 loop is CASSYVQTSRGDF. CDR3 bases: TGTGCCAGCAGTTACGTTCAGACTAGCAGAGGGGACTTC.

The V and J genes are TRBV12-3 or TRBV12-4 and TRBJ2-3; perhaps D is TRBD1 or TRBD2 (6 bases each). The CDR3 is 17 amino acids. V was pared by 2 bases and J by 3 bases, with 18 bases between. The CDR3 here is CASSLRLGGGGTDTQYF. The DNA of the CDR3 is TGTGCCAGCAGTTTAAGGTTAGGGGGAGGTGGGACAGATACGCAGTATTTT.

This rearrangement joins TRBV3-1 to TRBJ2-1, with a possible D match to TRBD2 (6 bases). V dropped 5 bases and J dropped 8 bases, with 16 bases sitting between them. This CDR3 has 14 residues. Per germline, CDR1 LGHDT and CDR2 YNNKEL (reference sequence). The CDR3 DNA reads as TGTGCCAGCAGCTCTAGCGTAGCTTACCATGAGCAGTTCTTC. Translated, it gives CASSSSVAYHEQFF.